The sequence of this TCR beta chain was determined in a study of T cells after yellow fever vaccination. Broader study findings: Reappearance after the booster was seen for most primary-vaccination clones, at 95% to 96% CD4 and more than 80% CD8. There was a small share of clonotypes that showed up in both the CD4 and CD8 compartments.

The TCR cDNA carried a universal primer site and UMIs from 5'RACE template switching. TCRdb ran MiXCR on the 5' RACE reads and lists one entry per CDR3 protein. Of about 350,000 distinct CDR3 sequences listed, 9.5% to 13% are singletons. As to this clonotype: What it binds is unknown.

Germline values: CDR1 MGHRA, CDR2 YSYEKL. Trimming left V 2 bases short and J 7 bases short, with 11 bases between. The length of the CDR3 is 14 residues. The sample was PBMCs, taken on the day of the first yellow fever vaccination. The chain employs TRBV4-1 and TRBJ2-2; D possibly corresponds to TRBD2 (6 bases). The receptor's source is a man aged 18 to 35 who received the YFV17D yellow fever vaccine. This chain's CDR3 is CASSQMRGSGELFF. CDR3 nucleotides: TGCGCCAGCAGCCAAATGCGGGGCAGCGGGGAGCTGTTTTTT.